The rows below give T cell receptor beta chains drawn from one sample of a study of cytomegalovirus exposure and HLA in healthy donors. Here immunoSEQ multiplex PCR was the method, and the copy in TCRdb shows in-frame clones only, minus some. The sample has roughly 130,000 clones; 80% to 90% are singletons. The source material was PBMCs. The receptors here all came from a woman in her 30s in good health and CMV-seropositive. Both conserved end residues are part of each CDR3. D genes are given only for firm matches. Size tells how often a clone was seen (once, few, many) or the class of an expanded clone, and some rows leave it out.

DNA	CDR3	V	D	length	size	J
TGTGCCACTATGTGGGCGGGAAGAGAAGAGCAGTACTTC	CATMWAGREEQYF	TRBV6-5	.	13	.	TRBJ2-7
TGTGCCAGCAGCGCTGACAAGTATCCAACTAATGAAAAACTGTTTTTT	CASSADKYPTNEKLFF	TRBV5-4	.	16	.	TRBJ1-4
TGTGCCAGCAGGACGGGAGTTAGCCTCCCGTTCTTC	CASRTGVSLPFF	TRBV6-5	.	12	.	TRBJ2-1
TGCAGCGTCGTACTGCGAGGCGGAGGAGAGACCCAGTACTTC	CSVVLRGGGETQYF	TRBV29-1	.	14	.	TRBJ2-5
TGTGCCAGCAGTTTGGGGGCGGTGGGTTATAATTCACCCCTCCACTTT	CASSLGAVGYNSPLHF	TRBV28	.	16	.	TRBJ1-6
TGCAGCGTTTCCGCGATCACCGGGGAGCTGTTTTTT	CSVSAITGELFF	TRBV29-1	.	12	.	TRBJ2-2
TGTGCCAGCAGCGTTGGGCTAGCGGGTCTGTCCTACGAGCAGTACTTC	CASSVGLAGLSYEQYF	TRBV9	TRBD2	16	.	TRBJ2-7
TGTGCCAGCAGCCTCTCCACCGGGGAGCTGTTTTTT	CASSLSTGELFF	TRBV11-2	.	12	few	TRBJ2-2
TGCGCCAGCAGTCTAGCGGGGGGGTCGGCAGATACGCAGTATTTT	CASSLAGGSADTQYF	TRBV10-2	TRBD2	15	.	TRBJ2-3
TGTGCCACCAGCAGGGGCGGGACAGGGGACGAGCAGTACTTC	CATSRGGTGDEQYF	TRBV15	TRBD1	14	.	TRBJ2-7
TGTGCCAGCAGTGGACTAAGCCTCCCCTCATGGTGGGAGCAGTACTTC	CASSGLSLPSWWEQYF	TRBV2	.	16	.	TRBJ2-7
TGTGCCAACCAGGGGGCGGGGGACGAGCAGTACTTC	CANQGAGDEQYF	TRBV2	.	12	once	TRBJ2-7
TGTGCCAGCAGTTTAGTTCTGTTAATTGGCCATCAGCCCCAGCATTTT	CASSLVLLIGHQPQHF	TRBV28	.	16	.	TRBJ1-5
TGTGCCAGCAGTGCCCTAAGCCAGGGGGAGGAGACCCAGTACTTC	CASSALSQGEETQYF	TRBV6-4	TRBD1	15	.	TRBJ2-5
TGTGCCAGCGGGAACCGGGACAGGGGGATCTATGGCTACACCTTC	CASGNRDRGIYGYTF	TRBV6-1	TRBD1	15	.	TRBJ1-2
TGTGCCAGCAGCATCGGGACTAGCGGCTTCTCCGAGCAGTACTTC	CASSIGTSGFSEQYF	TRBV7-9	TRBD2	15	few	TRBJ2-7
TGCGCCAGCAGCTTCGGACATCATCAGCCCCAGCATTTT	CASSFGHHQPQHF	TRBV5-1	.	13	once	TRBJ1-5
TGTGCCAGCAGCGTCCTAAGCGGGGGTGAGCAGTTCTTC	CASSVLSGGEQFF	TRBV9	TRBD2	13	.	TRBJ2-1
TGTGCCAGCAGTCCCGGGACAGGGACCGGAAACACCATATATTTT	CASSPGTGTGNTIYF	TRBV2	TRBD1	15	.	TRBJ1-3
TGTGCCAGCAGTCGGCTCGACTATACCGAGCAGTACTTC	CASSRLDYTEQYF	TRBV13	.	13	once	TRBJ2-7
TGTGCCAGCAGCCCCAGTCCCGGGACAGGGGCCCATGAGCAGTTCTTC	CASSPSPGTGAHEQFF	TRBV5-4	TRBD1	16	.	TRBJ2-1
TGTGCCAGCAGTGCGGCAGTGTCTAGCGACGAGCAGTACTTC	CASSAAVSSDEQYF	TRBV6-5	.	14	few	TRBJ2-7